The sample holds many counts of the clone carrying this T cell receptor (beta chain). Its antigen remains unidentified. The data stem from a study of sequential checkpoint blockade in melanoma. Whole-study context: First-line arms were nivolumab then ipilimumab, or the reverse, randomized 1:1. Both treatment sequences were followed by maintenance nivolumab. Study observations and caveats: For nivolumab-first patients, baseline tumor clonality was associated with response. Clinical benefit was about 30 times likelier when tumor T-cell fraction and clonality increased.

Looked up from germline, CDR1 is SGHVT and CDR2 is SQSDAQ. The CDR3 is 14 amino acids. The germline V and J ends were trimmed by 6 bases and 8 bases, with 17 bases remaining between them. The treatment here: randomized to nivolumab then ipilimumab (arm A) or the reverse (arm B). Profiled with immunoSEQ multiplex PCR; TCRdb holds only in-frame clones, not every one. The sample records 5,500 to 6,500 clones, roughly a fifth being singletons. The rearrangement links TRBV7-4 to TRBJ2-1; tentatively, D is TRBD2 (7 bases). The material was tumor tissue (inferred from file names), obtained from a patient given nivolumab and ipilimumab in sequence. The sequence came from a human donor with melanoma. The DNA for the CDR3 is TGTGCCAGCAGGGGCGGGGGCGGGGTGCATGAGCAGTTCTTC. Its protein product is CASRGGGGVHEQFF. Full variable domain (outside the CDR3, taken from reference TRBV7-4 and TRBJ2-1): GAGVSQSPRYKVAKRGRDVALRCDSISGHVTLYWYRQTLGQGSEVLTYSQSDAQRDKSGRPSGRFSAERPERSVSTLKIQRTEQGDSAVYLCASRGGGGVHEQFFGPGTRLTVL.